This T cell receptor beta chain was sequenced for a study of tumor and adjacent non-tumor tissue in lung cancer (dated by TCRdb to the late 2010s). For context, the study as a whole: By cancer type, the cohort comprised around 11 adenocarcinoma patients, a couple of squamous cell carcinoma patients and 1 small cell lung cancer patient. Sequencing produced more than 100,000,000 productive TCRbeta reads in total, an average of approximately 4.1 million reads per sample. Among the approximately 15 patients, ages ranged from roughly 30 to 76 years, roughly ten were men and 5 were women, and disease was TNM stage I to III. Under 35 paired specimens, one tumor and one normal lung sample per patient, were profiled by TCRbeta CDR3 sequencing. Bulk TCRbeta repertoires were compared between lung tumor tissue and matched distant non-tumor lung tissue obtained from approximately 16 lung cancer patients.

To note about this clonotype: Its antigen is currently not known. Base qualities are missing; no much larger clone stands one base away.

Libraries came from multiplex PCR. Sequencing was performed on an Illumina HiSeq 2500. TCRbeta libraries were constructed through three rounds of nested PCR with primers (Table S4) according to protocols adapted from ARM-PCR. Before sequencing, PCR products in the 200-500 bp range were cut out of the gel and cleaned up using the QIAquick gel extraction kit. The paper's processing steps were these. Reads were cleaned using Trimmomatic, were merged into complete CDR3 sequences using FLASH, and were assigned to V(D)J germline segments using MiTCR. VDJtools was used to compute clonal diversity as the inverse Simpson's index. Productive reads were defined as in-frame sequences without a premature stop codon. TCRdb reprocessing: public reads trimmed at Q25 with fastp, clones called with MiXCR, in-frame beta chains kept. Merged by CDR3 protein, the rows form single entries marked with the most common genes and DNA. The V and J calls come from TCRdb's annotation, not from the publication. This sample lists tens of thousands of distinct CDR3 sequences; 55% to 80% were detected once. The ten largest clonotypes hold around 9.5% of the sample.

CDR1 SGHRS and CDR2 YFSETQ are derived from the germline V gene. Ends trimmed: V by 0 bases, J by 4 bases; bases unmatched to a gene: 7. The CDR3 goes from the cysteine to the phenylalanine over 17 residues. Solely the CDR3 DNA is kept, with 51 bases framed from the first base. RNA was extracted from bulk unsorted tissue and checked for quality with a NanoDrop ND-1000 and an Agilent 2100. The donors were newly diagnosed lung cancer patients admitted for thoracic surgery in China from August to November 2014 who had not received prior chemotherapy. Anyone who had undergone radiotherapy or chemotherapy before, or who had another cancer at the same time, was left out of the study. Surgical tissue pieces of about 1-2.3 cm3 were preserved in RNAlater solution and were kept at -80 degrees C until use. Broader findings and caveats from the paper: Only about 15 patients were in the cohort, and the authors stated that larger samples and more detailed clinical data are needed. Tumor tissue showed significantly greater TCR diversity (inverse Simpson) than normal lung tissue (approximately 400 vs 170, P = 0.0075, Mann-Whitney U test). Peripheral blood was not sequenced, so blood TCRbeta repertoires were not examined in the lung cancer patients of the study. TCR diversity was significantly higher in younger patients, and greater tumor TCR diversity was associated with shorter overall survival and shorter disease-free survival. The sequencing platform is not named in the methods, and unique molecular identifiers are not mentioned. A significantly larger cumulative share of the repertoire was made up by the top 100 clones in normal lung than in tumor tissue.

This receptor chain uses TRBV5-1 and TRBJ2-6; 7 central bases correspond to TRBD1. The sequence came from a woman between 40 and 50 years old with non-small cell lung cancer. The sequencing input was lung tumor tissue. The DNA sequence is TGCGCCAGCAGCTTGGGACAGGGTCTGGGAGGGGCCAACGTCCTGACTTTC. Translated, it gives CASSLGQGLGGANVLTF.